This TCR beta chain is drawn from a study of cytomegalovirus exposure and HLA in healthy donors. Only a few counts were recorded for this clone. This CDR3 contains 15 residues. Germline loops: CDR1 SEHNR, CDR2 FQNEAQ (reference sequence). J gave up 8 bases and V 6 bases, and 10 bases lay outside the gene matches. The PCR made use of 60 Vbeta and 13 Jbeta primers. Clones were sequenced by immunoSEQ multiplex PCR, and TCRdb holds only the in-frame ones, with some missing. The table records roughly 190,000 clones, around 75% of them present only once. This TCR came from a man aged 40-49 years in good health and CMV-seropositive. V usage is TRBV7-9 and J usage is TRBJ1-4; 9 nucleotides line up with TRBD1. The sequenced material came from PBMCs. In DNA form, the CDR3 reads TGTGCCAGCAGATTTACCACAGGGGGCGAAGAAAAACTGTTTTTT. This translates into CASRFTTGGEEKLFF. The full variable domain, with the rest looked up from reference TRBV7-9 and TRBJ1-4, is DTGVSQNPRHKITKRGQNVTFRCDPISEHNRLYWYRQTLGQGPEFLTYFQNEAQLEKSRLLSDRFSAERPKGSFSTLEIQRTEQGDSAMYLCASRFTTGGEEKLFFGSGTQLSVL.